The 18 T cell receptor beta chains in this list originate from one sample, sequenced in a study of radiotherapy plus CTLA-4 blockade in lung cancer. Sequenced by immunoSEQ multiplex PCR; TCRdb stores in-frame clones only, minus some. The table has about 88,000 clones, more than 70% seen once. The material was peripheral blood, obtained from a patient treated with radiotherapy plus ipilimumab. All receptors derive from a human donor with non-small cell lung cancer that progressed on radiotherapy plus ipilimumab.

This rearrangement joins TRBV11-3 to TRBJ2-7; 13 bases match TRBD2. This CDR3 region has 15 residues. Trimming cost V 4 bases and J 7 bases; bases outside gene matches: 7. The germline CDR1 and CDR2 sequences are SGHNT and YENEEA. The CDR3 loop is CASSSGLAGVGEQYF. CDR3 DNA sequence: TGTGCCAGCAGCTCCGGACTAGCGGGAGTAGGGGAGCAGTACTTC. Together with reference TRBV11-3 and TRBJ2-7, the CDR3 gives the full variable domain: EAGVVQSPRYKIIEKKQPVAFWCNPISGHNTLYWYLQNLGQGPELLIRYENEEAVDDSQLPKDRFSAERLKGVDSTLKIQPAELGDSAVYLCASSSGLAGVGEQYFGPGTRLTVT.

The rearrangement links TRBV7-8 to TRBJ1-2, with D maybe TRBD1 (6 bases). The germline V gene encodes CDR1 SGHVS and CDR2 FQNEAQ. The CDR3 is made up of 15 amino acids. With 1 base removed from V and 4 bases from J, the gap between germline ends came to 13 bases. The CDR3 is CASSLEGELGYGYTF. The DNA for the CDR3 is TGTGCCAGCAGCTTAGAGGGGGAACTCGGCTATGGCTACACCTTC.

This chain joins TRBV5-6 and TRBJ1-1; no clear D. This CDR3 spans 12 amino acids. Germline V gene data show CDR1 as SGHDT and CDR2 as YYEEEE. Trimming removed 2 bases from V and 5 bases from J, with 7 bases in between. The CDR3 DNA reads TGTGCCAGCAGCTTCGATTTGACTGAAGCTTTCTTT. Amino acids: CASSFDLTEAFF.

V usage is TRBV4-1 and J usage is TRBJ2-7, with 8 positions matching TRBD1. This CDR3 spans 15 amino acids. V shed 0 bases, J shed 6 bases, and the junction held 7 bases outside the gene matches. Germline CDR1 reads MGHRA; CDR2 reads YSYEKL. The CDR3 bases are TGCGCCAGCAGCCAAGATTGGCAGGGGGCGGGCGAGCAGTACTTC. This translates into CASSQDWQGAGEQYF.

J is TRBJ1-1 and V is TRBV28; no clear D gene. The CDR3 sequence is 14 residues long. Germline CDR1 MDHEN, CDR2 SYDVKM. V was trimmed by 4 bases and J by 0 bases, leaving 9 bases between them. CDR3: CASSWVFMNTEAFF. The CDR3 DNA follows: TGTGCCAGCAGTTGGGTCTTCATGAACACTGAAGCTTTCTTT.

The V call is TRBV11-2, the J call TRBJ2-1; D is perhaps TRBD2 (5 bases). The CDR3 is 15 amino acids. Deletions cut 9 bases from V and 7 bases from J, with 22 bases between. CDR1 is SGHAT and CDR2 is FQNNGV in the germline V gene. The chain's CDR3 is CASSRGRGPLNEQFF. The CDR3 region has the DNA TGTGCCAGTTCCAGAGGGAGAGGTCCCCTTAATGAGCAGTTCTTC.

V usage is TRBV28 and J usage is TRBJ2-3; TRBD1 agrees at 9 bases. Trimming at V came to 5 bases and at J to 5 bases, leaving 5 bases not matched to a gene. The CDR3 spans 14 residues. The germline V gene encodes CDR1 MDHEN and CDR2 SYDVKM. CDR3: CASSRDRDKDTQYF. Written as DNA, the CDR3 is TGTGCCAGCAGTCGGGACAGGGACAAAGATACGCAGTATTTT.

The chain recombines TRBV28 with TRBJ1-2, with a weak D call TRBD1 (5 bases). Between the trimmed V and J ends, which lost 7 bases and 1 base, there was a span of 13 bases. Germline CDR1 is MDHEN and CDR2 is SYDVKM. The CDR3 has 14 residues. This chain's CDR3 is CASKGRTLNYGYTF. Here the CDR3 DNA reads TGTGCCAGCAAGGGGCGGACTCTTAACTATGGCTACACCTTC.

The J gene is TRBJ2-1, the V gene TRBV7-8, with D unresolved. Deletions cut 5 bases from V and 5 bases from J, with 7 bases between. The CDR3 length is 12 residues. CDR1 is SGHVS, CDR2 FQNEAQ, per germline. Here the CDR3 DNA reads TGTGCCAGCAGCCACAGTAACAATGAGCAGTTCTTC. This gives the protein CASSHSNNEQFF.

The table lists this clone with a count of one. The rearrangement joins TRBV28 to TRBJ2-3, with D possibly being TRBD2 (7 bases). CDR3 length: 15 residues. The germline V gene has CDR1 MDHEN and CDR2 SYDVKM. Trimming removed 2 bases from V and 3 bases from J, with 12 bases in between. In DNA form, the CDR3 reads TGTGCCAGCAGTTTAGGGGGGGCGGGTACAGATACGCAGTATTTT. Protein: CASSLGGAGTDTQYF. Filled out from reference TRBV28 and TRBJ2-3, the complete variable domain reads DVKVTQSSRYLVKRTGEKVFLECVQDMDHENMFWYRQDPGLGLRLIYFSYDVKMKEKGDIPEGYSVSREKKERFSLILESASTNQTSMYLCASSLGGAGTDTQYFGPGTRLTVL.

V usage is TRBV29-1 and J usage is TRBJ2-5, with 14 bases fitting TRBD2. The V gene end was trimmed by 6 bases and the J gene end by 4 bases; junction bases not matched to a gene: 13. The CDR3 consists of 17 residues. CDR1 is SQVTM, CDR2 ANQGSEA, per germline. Here the CDR3 reads CSVYVGTSGSLGETQYF. The CDR3 DNA follows: TGCAGCGTCTACGTGGGGACTAGCGGGAGTTTGGGAGAGACCCAGTACTTC.

This sequence joins TRBV5-1 and TRBJ2-7; D unresolved. CDR3 length equals 14 residues. Germline loops: CDR1 SGHRS, CDR2 YFSETQ. V was pared by 0 bases and J by 1 base, with 8 bases between. CDR3: CASSLVAGSYEQYF. DNA of the CDR3: TGCGCCAGCAGCTTGGTCGCCGGTTCCTACGAGCAGTACTTC.

The chain joins TRBV6-5 to TRBJ2-7; perhaps TRBD1 as D (6 bases). The CDR3 extends over 15 amino acids. The germline CDR1 and CDR2 sequences are MNHEY and SVGAGI. Deletions cut 2 bases from V and 6 bases from J, with 17 bases between. This CDR3 reads CASSYDTGRGSEQYF. The CDR3 region has the DNA TGTGCCAGCAGTTACGATACAGGGAGAGGAAGCGAGCAGTACTTC.

A few counts support this clone. The chain joins TRBV5-6 to TRBJ2-5; a possible D gene is TRBD1 (6 bases). This CDR3 has 14 residues. Trimming pared 0 bases from V and 5 bases from J, leaving 11 bases between. Looked up from germline, CDR1 is SGHDT and CDR2 is YYEEEE. CDR3 residues: CASSLGGLGETQYF. The CDR3, as DNA: TGTGCCAGCAGCTTGGGGGGGCTGGGGGAGACCCAGTACTTC. The entire variable domain, with the rest obtained from reference TRBV5-6 and TRBJ2-5, is as follows: DAGVTQSPTHLIKTRGQQVTLRCSPKSGHDTVSWYQQALGQGPQFIFQYYEEEERQRGNFPDRFSGHQFPNYSSELNVNALLLGDSALYLCASSLGGLGETQYFGPGTRLLVL.

The chain recombines TRBV9 with TRBJ1-3, with D unclear. CDR3 length: 17 residues. V was trimmed by 4 bases and J by 0 bases, leaving 17 bases between them. The germline gives CDR1 SGDLS, CDR2 YYNGEE. CDR3 sequence reads: CASSLGSGYSSGNTIYF. CDR3 nucleotides: TGTGCCAGCAGCCTAGGGTCGGGGTACTCCTCTGGAAACACCATATATTTT.

V gene TRBV7-7 combines with J gene TRBJ2-7; the match to TRBD2 covers 11 bases. The germline gives CDR1 SSHAT, CDR2 FNYEAQ (reference sequence). The CDR3 is made up of 19 amino acids. The DNA of the CDR3 is TGTGCTAGCCGACATACTAGCGGGAGACAGGAAGCCTTGAGGTACGAGCAGTACTTC. It translates to CASRHTSGRQEALRYEQYF.

J is TRBJ2-2 and V is TRBV7-9; the match to TRBD1 covers 11 bases. V was clipped by 5 bases and J by 7 bases; unmatched bases: 6. The CDR3 is made up of 15 amino acids. CDR1 and CDR2 (germline): SEHNR, FQNEAQ (reference sequence). Written as DNA, the CDR3 is TGTGCCAGCAGCCCACGGGACAGGGGGGGCGGGGAGCTGTTTTTT. It codes for CASSPRDRGGGELFF.

The chain is built from TRBV28 and TRBJ1-2; D is perhaps TRBD1 (6 bases). The V and J ends lost 3 bases and 2 bases respectively, with 13 bases between them. CDR1 is MDHEN and CDR2 is SYDVKM in the germline V gene. This CDR3 is built from 15 residues. The CDR3 reads CASSLEGERNYGYTF. The CDR3 DNA follows: TGTGCCAGCAGTTTGGAGGGGGAAAGGAACTATGGCTACACCTTC.